One TCR beta chain is described in this entry. CDR1 and CDR2 from the germline V gene are DFQATT and SNEGSKA (reference sequence). V was shortened by 5 bases and J by 4 bases, with 10 bases between the two germline ends. This CDR3 has 12 residues. Individual cDNA molecules each received unique molecular identifiers attached to them. TCRdb recomputed calls from the 5' RACE reads with MiXCR, one row per CDR3 protein. In the table there are about 52,000 distinct CDR3 sequences, roughly 11% of which are singletons. This record comes from a study of early T cells in non-severe SARS-CoV-2 infection. Study details: Unsorted whole blood bulk RNA was sequenced, with unpaired chains.

This TCR was recovered from an adult who was a healthcare worker with PCR-confirmed SARS-CoV-2 infection or an uninfected control (not recorded which). The genes are TRBV20-1 and TRBJ2-3, with no clear D. The material sequenced was whole blood. The CDR3 bases are TGCAGTGCTGAGAACCCCGCAGATACGCAGTATTTT. Protein product: CSAENPADTQYF.